Below, 14 T cell receptor beta chains from the same sample are listed, as sequenced in a study of T cell responses to AZD1222 COVID-19 vaccine. Produced via immunoSEQ multiplex PCR; TCRdb's table is partial and in-frame only. The sample includes some 150,000 clones, approximately 88% of them seen just once. Sequences were derived from peripheral blood, sampled on day 0 of AZD1222 vaccination. The receptors originated from an adult in good health.

The V and J genes are TRBV5-1 and TRBJ2-7; 8 nucleotides match TRBD1. The CDR3 is 15 amino acids. Trimming at V came to 4 bases and at J to 3 bases, leaving 9 bases not matched to a gene. The V gene's germline CDR1 is SGHRS and CDR2 YFSETQ. The CDR3 region has the DNA TGCGCCAGCAGCGTCTTGTCAGGGGGCGTCTACGAGCAGTACTTC. Amino acid sequence: CASSVLSGGVYEQYF.

The rearrangement uses TRBV5-1 and TRBJ1-2; tentatively, D is TRBD1 (6 bases). This CDR3 has 15 amino acids. Germline CDR1 reads SGHRS; CDR2 reads YFSETQ. Trimming removed 0 bases at V and 8 bases at J, with 17 bases between. CDR3 sequence: CASSLEDSDYGGYTF. CDR3 coding DNA: TGCGCCAGCAGCTTGGAGGACAGCGACTATGGGGGCTACACCTTC. Based on the CDR3 plus reference TRBV5-1 and TRBJ1-2, the full variable domain is KAGVTQTPRYLIKTRGQQVTLSCSPISGHRSVSWYQQTPGQGLQFLFEYFSETQRNKGNFPGRFSGRQFSNSRSEMNVSTLELGDSALYLCASSLEDSDYGGYTFGSGTRLTVV.

Worth noting for this clone: Other DNA sequences in this specimen translate into the identical CDR3. The chain has TRBV6-4 and TRBJ2-3; D is uncertain. In germline, CDR1 is MRHNA, CDR2 SNTAGT. CDR3 size: 13 residues. The V gene lost 4 bases and the J gene lost 3 bases, with 8 bases spanning the gap. CDR3 sequence reads: CASSGALTDTQYF. The CDR3 nucleotides read TGTGCCAGCAGTGGGGCCTTAACAGATACGCAGTATTTT.

The gene calls are TRBV19 and TRBJ1-5; possibly TRBD1 for D (6 bases). Germline-derived CDR1 and CDR2 are LNHDA and SQIVND (reference sequence). V lost 5 bases and J 4 bases, leaving 15 bases between the germline ends. The CDR3 extends over 15 amino acids. This CDR3 is CASSLGGLANQPQHF. CDR3 in DNA: TGTGCCAGTAGTCTGGGGGGCCTGGCGAATCAGCCCCAGCATTTT.

This rearrangement joins TRBV7-9 to TRBJ1-2; D may be TRBD1 (6 bases). CDR1 and CDR2 (germline): SEHNR, FQNEAQ (reference sequence). CDR3 length: 13 residues. Deletions cut 7 bases from V and 7 bases from J, with 16 bases between. Here the CDR3 DNA reads TGTGCCAGCAATCGGGGGGGCACGCGTGGCTACACCTTC. Translated, it gives CASNRGGTRGYTF.

The chain is built from TRBV6-5 and TRBJ1-2; unclear D gene. With 7 bases removed from V and 2 bases from J, the gap between germline ends came to 14 bases. The CDR3 is 14 residues long. Germline V lookup: CDR1 MNHEY, CDR2 SVGAGI. In DNA, the CDR3 is TGTGCCAGCACACGAGAAATCCGCAACTATGGCTACACCTTC. Translating gives CASTREIRNYGYTF.

The rearrangement uses TRBV30 and TRBJ1-4; D remains unclear. Deletions cut 0 bases from V and 0 bases from J, with 14 bases between. Germline loops: CDR1 GTSNPN, CDR2 SVGIG (reference sequence). The CDR3 is made up of 17 amino acids. The CDR3 is CAWSVPPQRATNEKLFF. CDR3 nucleotides: TGTGCCTGGAGTGTCCCCCCCCAGCGGGCAACTAATGAAAAACTGTTTTTT.

The V and J genes are TRBV5-1 and TRBJ1-2; the D gene is possibly TRBD1 (5 bases). CDR1 SGHRS and CDR2 YFSETQ come from the germline V gene. The CDR3 has 14 amino acids. Trimming stripped 4 bases from V and 9 bases from J, with 19 bases between. The CDR3 nucleotides are TGCGCCAGCAGCCCCGGGACCGATGGTACGAGCTACACCTTC. Translated, it gives CASSPGTDGTSYTF.

This clone was found a few times. This chain uses TRBV5-4 with TRBJ2-7, with a possible D match to TRBD2 (6 bases). Germline CDR1 is SGHNT and CDR2 is YYREEE (reference sequence). V was shortened by 3 bases and J by 0 bases, with 7 bases between the two germline ends. This CDR3 spans 13 amino acids. The CDR3: CASSWGLSYEQYF. The CDR3 bases are TGTGCCAGCAGCTGGGGACTCTCCTACGAGCAGTACTTC. The whole variable domain, filled in from reference TRBV5-4 and TRBJ2-7, reads ETGVTQSPTHLIKTRGQQVTLRCSSQSGHNTVSWYQQALGQGPQFIFQYYREEENGRGNFPPRFSGLQFPNYSSELNVNALELDDSALYLCASSWGLSYEQYFGPGTRLTVT.

This rearrangement joins TRBV6-5 to TRBJ2-7; 7 bases are shared with TRBD1. The junction had 3 bases not matched to a gene; V was cut back by 2 bases and J by 5 bases. Germline CDR1 reads MNHEY; CDR2 reads SVGAGI. The CDR3 runs to 13 residues. The CDR3 DNA sequence: TGTGCCAGCAGTTACAACAGGGGTCACGAGCAGTACTTC. This gives the protein CASSYNRGHEQYF.

This chain uses TRBV7-3 with TRBJ2-1, with 10 bases matching TRBD2. Germline CDR1 is SGHTA and CDR2 is FQGTGA. This CDR3 has 15 amino acids. Germline trimming cut 3 bases from V and 2 bases from J; bases unmatched to any gene: 1. In DNA form, the CDR3 reads TGTGCCAGCAGCTTTAGCGGGGGGACCTACAATGAGCAGTTCTTC. Translating gives CASSFSGGTYNEQFF.

The chain joins TRBV29-1 to TRBJ2-7; 7 bases align to TRBD1. The CDR3 has 13 amino acids. Germline CDR1 reads SQVTM; CDR2 reads ANQGSEA. Trimming cost V 4 bases and J 2 bases; bases outside gene matches: 5. CDR3 bases: TGCAGCGTTGGACGACAGGGAACCTACGAGCAGTACTTC. Amino acid sequence: CSVGRQGTYEQYF.

V is TRBV5-8 and J is TRBJ1-2; D is unresolved. V was clipped by 0 bases and J by 2 bases, with 11 bases between them. This CDR3 is built from 15 residues. CDR1 SGHTS and CDR2 YDEGEE come from the germline V gene. The CDR3 coding sequence is TGTGCCAGCAGCTTGGAGCAGACTTTAAACTATGGCTACACCTTC. Encoded protein: CASSLEQTLNYGYTF. Full variable domain (rest looked up from reference TRBV5-8 and TRBJ1-2): EAGVTQSPTHLIKTRGQQATLRCSPISGHTSVYWYQQALGLGLQFLLWYDEGEERNRGNFPPRFSGRQFPNYSSELNVNALELEDSALYLCASSLEQTLNYGYTFGSGTRLTVV.

This rearrangement joins TRBV2 to TRBJ1-1; 11 bases align to TRBD1. Germline trimming cut 3 bases from V and 4 bases from J; bases unmatched to any gene: 1. This CDR3 is 14 amino acids long. The germline V gene has CDR1 SNHLY and CDR2 FYNNEI. The chain's CDR3 is CASSDGQGATEAFF. CDR3 DNA sequence: TGTGCCAGCAGTGACGGACAGGGGGCCACTGAAGCTTTCTTT.